Presented here are 4 T cell receptor beta chains from one specimen sequenced in a study of shared clonotypes between healthy human individuals. Assay: immunoSEQ multiplex PCR; the TCRdb copy retains only in-frame clones and omits some. The sample shows 1,500,000 or so clones, approximately 98.5% of them seen only once. Sequences were obtained from naive CD4+ T cells sorted from blood. Subset given: CD45RA+ positively selected. These receptors came from a man between 25 and 39 years old in good health.

The chain carries TRBV11-3 and TRBJ2-3; D is unresolved. This CDR3 contains 14 residues. V lost 5 bases to trimming and J lost 3 bases, with 12 bases between them. Germline V CDR1 and CDR2: SGHNT, YENEEA. In nucleotides, the CDR3 is TGTGCCAGCAGCCCACACAGTCTGACAGATACGCAGTATTTT. Its translation is CASSPHSLTDTQYF.

V and J are TRBV19 and TRBJ1-1, with a weak D call TRBD1 (6 bases). Trimming pared 9 bases from V and 1 base from J, leaving 21 bases between. The CDR3 has 16 residues. Looked up from germline, CDR1 is LNHDA and CDR2 is SQIVND (reference sequence). In DNA, the CDR3 is TGTGCCAGCCCACCCCCGGGACAAGGGGCGAACACTGAAGCTTTCTTT. Encoded protein: CASPPPGQGANTEAFF. Together with reference TRBV19 and TRBJ1-1, the CDR3 gives the full variable domain: DGGITQSPKYLFRKEGQNVTLSCEQNLNHDAMYWYRQDPGQGLRLIYYSQIVNDFQKGDIAEGYSVSREKKESFPLTVTSAQKNPTAFYLCASPPPGQGANTEAFFGQGTRLTVV.

The chain recombines TRBV19 with TRBJ2-7; D is perhaps TRBD1 (5 bases). Trimming removed 1 base at V and 6 bases at J, with 19 bases between. The CDR3 has 16 residues. Germline V gene lookup returns CDR1 LNHDA and CDR2 SQIVND (reference sequence). The CDR3 region has the DNA TGTGCCAGTAGTATAGTGGGCAGGGATTTTCCGGCCGAGCAGTACTTC. Protein sequence: CASSIVGRDFPAEQYF.

The rearrangement joins TRBV19 to TRBJ2-7, with TRBD1 matching over 7 bases. Germline CDR1 is LNHDA and CDR2 is SQIVND (reference sequence). The length of the CDR3 is 15 residues. J was trimmed by 4 bases and V by 3 bases; bases with no gene match: 9. The CDR3 sequence is CASSILNRGLYEQYF. In nucleotides, the CDR3 is TGTGCCAGTAGTATTTTGAACAGGGGCCTTTACGAGCAGTACTTC. The full variable domain, completed using reference TRBV19 and TRBJ2-7, is DGGITQSPKYLFRKEGQNVTLSCEQNLNHDAMYWYRQDPGQGLRLIYYSQIVNDFQKGDIAEGYSVSREKKESFPLTVTSAQKNPTAFYLCASSILNRGLYEQYFGPGTRLTVT.